This T cell receptor beta chain was documented in a study of cytomegalovirus exposure and HLA in healthy donors. A multiplex PCR was run with 60 Vbeta primers and 13 Jbeta primers. The method was immunoSEQ multiplex PCR; TCRdb's version includes in-frame clones alone and lacks a portion of them. The sample holds under 140,000 clones, about 90% seen once. Each of the donors was a healthy bone marrow donor. From germline, CDR1 is SNHLY and CDR2 FYNNEI. The junction had 5 bases not matched to a gene; V was cut back by 6 bases and J by 4 bases. This CDR3 has 14 residues. A word on this clone: Antigen: not known.

Study conclusions and caveats: Indistinguishable V segments such as TRBV6-2 and TRBV6-3 were excluded. Analysis performed later showed TCR beta chains linked to HLA being more clonally expanded than equally common others. Another analysis was done later, and it associated 15,000 or so TCR beta sequences with HLA alleles at 0.05 false discovery rate.

The V and J genes are TRBV2 and TRBJ2-4, with 8 bases lining up with TRBD2. This receptor was taken from a man between 35 and 55 years old in good health and CMV-seronegative. The material sequenced was PBMCs. The CDR3 DNA follows: TGTGCCAGCAGGACGGGGGGGATTAAAAACATTCAGTACTTC. It encodes CASRTGGIKNIQYF. Variable domain in full (rest from reference TRBV2 and TRBJ2-4): EPEVTQTPSHQVTQMGQEVILRCVPISNHLYFYWYRQILGQKVEFLVSFYNNEISEKSEIFDDQFSVERPDGSNFTLKIRSTKLEDSAMYFCASRTGGIKNIQYFGAGTRLSVL.